The source of this T cell receptor beta chain is a study of blood T cell repertoires in COVID-19 (dated by TCRdb to 2020 to 2021). Study-wide context: Samples from collaborators originated in the United States, Italy and Spain and spanned both the acute and convalescent phases of COVID-19. The material from the prospective study consisted of cDNA or gDNA derived from T cells, B-cell-depleted T cells, or PBMCs. Deeply sampled blood TCRbeta repertoires from subjects exposed to, actively infected with, or recovered from COVID-19 were included in the dataset. The repertoires were released in a freely available public database meant as a resource for research on the immune response to SARS-CoV-2. The samples were drawn from the first 160 participants of the ongoing ImmuneRACE study and from more than 1,000 subjects provided by 6 global collaborators. Sample metadata almost always included a de-identified subject ID, COVID-19 status, age in years and sex. Where available, HLA class I and class II types were taken from metadata supplied by the sample provider and were not determined by assay-based typing. What the study reported, not specific to this receptor: How much clinical and demographic metadata was included differed by source and by participant, and the metadata was provided uncurated.

Another Seattle source contributed samples from volunteer blood donors who had recovered from COVID-19. Whole blood was collected in K2EDTA tubes by collaborating institutions according to the institutions' own protocols. For TCRbeta analysis, collaborators shipped samples as frozen whole blood, isolated PBMCs, or DNA extracted from either of those sample types. Worth noting for this clone: The antigen this receptor binds is unknown. Qualities for individual bases were not recorded, and no much larger clone is one base off.

CDR1 SEHNR and CDR2 FQNEAQ are derived from the germline V gene (reference sequence). The V end gives up 3 bases and the J end 8 bases, leaving 9 bases in the junction not matched to a gene. Spanning cysteine to phenylalanine, the CDR3 consists of 14 amino acids. Just the 42-base CDR3 DNA is kept, in frame starting at base 1. TCRbeta CDR3 regions were amplified from genomic DNA using the immunoSEQ Assay, a bias-controlled multiplex PCR. The study's processing was this. The number of nucleated cells in each sample was estimated by amplification of reference gene primers within the assay. To quantify the absolute abundance of each unique TCRbeta CDR3 rearrangement, sequence reads were collapsed and filtered. Productive Simpson clonality was computed per sample as the square root of Simpson's diversity index over productive rearrangements. Imported from immuneACCESS, the table was reduced by TCRdb to in-frame sequences with V and J called. These copies leave out some clones; in studies compared against another copy, an unresolved V gene accounts for under half, and the cause of the remainder is not known. D and trimming come from the DNA, and the V and J calls and clone size come from that table. The sample has around 270,000 clones on record, roughly 86% of them singletons. The top ten clones comprise over 7.5% of the sample.

Sequenced: peripheral blood. The chain links TRBV7-9 with TRBJ1-2; 7 junctional bases match TRBD1. The receptor was derived from a man in his forties or fifties who had recovered from COVID-19. The CDR3 region reads CASSFLGQVRGYTF. The DNA sequence is given as TGTGCCAGCAGCTTCTTAGGACAGGTACGCGGCTACACCTTC.